This T cell receptor (beta chain) came from a study of shared clonotypes between healthy human individuals. Libraries were prepared by immunoSEQ multiplex PCR; TCRdb keeps only in-frame clonotypes and omits some of them. The data contain roughly 1 million clones, roughly 70% of them singletons. Study results and limitations: The generation probabilities recorded for non-shared clonotypes fell below those of clonotypes shared by all four donors.

Germline loops: CDR1 SQVTM, CDR2 ANQGSEA. V was clipped by 4 bases and J by 7 bases, with 19 bases between them. This CDR3 region has 14 residues. In the case of this clone: As yet, its antigen is unknown.

The receptor was derived from a man between 18 and 35 years old in good health. V is TRBV29-1 and J is TRBJ1-2, with unresolved D. Specimen: memory CD4+ T cells sorted from blood. Noted subset: CD45RA-negative fraction. CDR3 protein: CSVVQDSSLLGYTF. The CDR3 DNA is TGCAGCGTTGTGCAGGACTCCTCTTTACTTGGCTACACCTTC.